This TCR beta chain was found in a study of graft-versus-host responses after intestinal transplantation. Study at large: Multivisceral, liver-intestinal, or isolated intestinal grafts were transplanted into recipients. Study-level results: Allograft clonal ratios (graft-versus-host to host-versus-graft) were high in patients who had graft-donor T cell macrochimerism. GvH clones were found in recipient marrow; some appeared first in ileum or blood. Peak levels of circulating GvH clones tracked with early post-transplant HvG declines.

Comment on this clone: What it binds is unknown.

The table came from immunoSEQ multiplex PCR; TCRdb's copy has only in-frame clones and leaves some out. Altogether approximately 130,000 clones are present, around 94% being singletons, with the ten largest covering around 0.15%. This CDR3 is 13 amino acids long. The V and J ends lost 1 base and 5 bases, in that order; junction bases with no gene match: 1. Germline-derived CDR1 and CDR2 are SGHAT and FQNNGV. The sequenced sample was unstimulated CD4+ T cells sorted from spleen or lymph node cells, obtained before intestinal transplant. J is TRBJ1-2 and V is TRBV11-2, with 7 positions matching TRBD1. This sequence originates from a human donor who received an intestinal transplant. The CDR3 reads CASSLGQGYGYTF. DNA for the CDR3: TGTGCCAGCAGCTTAGGACAGGGATATGGCTACACCTTC.